These 4 T cell receptor beta chains were sequenced from one sample in a study of regulatory T cells in long-lasting Graves disease. Sample time point: newly diagnosed GD, antithyroid drugs for less than 3 months. RNA extracted from PBMCs served as the sequencing template. With iRepertoire HTBI primers and Arm-PCR of CDR3 regions, TCR beta libraries were built. TCRdb re-derived calls from the multiplex PCR reads in MiXCR, one entry per CDR3 protein. The sample shows around 500,000 distinct CDR3 sequences, about 16% of them seen only once. The sample was also linked to a second study, of T cells in Graves' hyperthyroidism and ophthalmopathy.

This material consisted of peripheral blood mononuclear cells (PBMCs), taken at new diagnosis, from a patient treated with antithyroid drugs. The source is a woman aged 35-65 years with Graves disease.

The chain uses TRBV12-3 or TRBV12-4 and TRBJ1-5; TRBD1 is a possible D gene (5 bases). V lost 3 bases and J lost 6, with 12 bases in between. This CDR3 is 14 amino acids long. This CDR3 is CASSLGRVGQPQHF. The CDR3 nucleotides are TGTGCCAGCAGTTTGGGCAGGGTTGGTCAGCCCCAGCATTTT.

The chain recombines TRBV4-1 with TRBJ2-1, with 11 nucleotides matching TRBD1. CDR3 length equals 16 residues. V lost 1 base to trimming and J lost 10 bases; unmatched junction nucleotides: 9. The germline V gene encodes CDR1 MGHRA and CDR2 YSYEKL. The CDR3 loop is CASSQVDGQGAWEQFF. The DNA of the CDR3 is TGCGCCAGCAGCCAAGTCGACGGACAGGGGGCATGGGAGCAGTTCTTC.

This chain joins TRBV7-3 and TRBJ2-2, with 14 positions matching TRBD2. Germline lookup yields CDR1 SGHTA and CDR2 FQGTGA. V shed 5 bases and J 8 bases; nucleotides not matched to a gene: 4. The CDR3 has 15 amino acids. The DNA of the CDR3 is TGTGCCAGCAGCCCCCGGACTAGCGGGGGGGGGGAGCTGTTTTTT. Translation gives CASSPRTSGGGELFF.

This clonotype was observed many times. This sequence joins TRBV6-1 and TRBJ2-3; the match to TRBD2 covers 7 bases. Looked up from germline, CDR1 is MNHNS and CDR2 is SASEGT. The junction had 7 bases not matched to a gene; V was cut back by 4 bases and J by 0 bases. CDR3 size: 16 residues. The CDR3 DNA reads TGTGCCAGCAGTGCCCGCGGGGGATCTAGCACAGATACGCAGTATTTT. Its translation: CASSARGGSSTDTQYF.